This T cell receptor beta chain was identified during a study of blood T cell repertoires in COVID-19. Study overall: The United States, Italy and Spain provided the acute and convalescent COVID-19 samples. PBMCs, B-cell-depleted T cells, or T cells were the source of the cDNA or gDNA that made up the material.

Trimming cost V 6 bases and J 4 bases; bases outside gene matches: 19. The CDR3 extends over 17 amino acids. CDR1 is SGHRS and CDR2 is YFSETQ in the germline V gene. Original methodology: Cell counts per sample came from amplifying reference gene primers. Libraries were prepared by immunoSEQ multiplex PCR; TCRdb keeps only in-frame clonotypes and omits some of them. Clone size and the V and J calls come from that table; the DNA yielded D and trimming. The table lists 60,000 to 95,000 clones, around 90% of them singletons. The V and J genes are TRBV5-1 and TRBJ2-7; TRBD1 agrees at 7 bases. Sequencing input: peripheral blood. This sequence originates from a woman between 50 and 59 years old with acute or convalescent COVID-19. The CDR3 sequence: CASKNIGTAFNQYEQYF. In nucleotides, the CDR3 is TGCGCCAGCAAGAATATCGGGACAGCCTTCAATCAGTACGAGCAGTACTTC.